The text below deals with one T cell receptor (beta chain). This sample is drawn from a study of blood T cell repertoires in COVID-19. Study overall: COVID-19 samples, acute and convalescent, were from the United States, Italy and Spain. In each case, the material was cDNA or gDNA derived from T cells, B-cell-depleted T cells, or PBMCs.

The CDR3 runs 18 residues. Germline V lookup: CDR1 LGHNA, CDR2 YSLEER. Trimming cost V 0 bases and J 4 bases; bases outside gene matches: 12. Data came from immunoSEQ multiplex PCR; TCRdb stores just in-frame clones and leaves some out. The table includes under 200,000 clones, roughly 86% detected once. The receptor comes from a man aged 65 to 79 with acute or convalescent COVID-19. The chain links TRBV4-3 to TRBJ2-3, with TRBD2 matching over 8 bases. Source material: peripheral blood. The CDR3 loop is CASSQDNPGLGLADTQYF. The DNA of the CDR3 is TGCGCCAGCAGCCAAGATAATCCGGGACTAGGGTTGGCAGATACGCAGTATTTT.